A single sample gave rise to the 28 T cell receptor beta chains below, sequenced in a study of T cell repertoires in ileal Crohn's disease. Sequencing was performed with immunoSEQ multiplex PCR; in TCRdb, only in-frame clones are kept and a portion is missing. The sample contains approximately 18,000 clones, approximately 70% of which appear only once. Time point described: neoterminal ileum biopsy at postoperative endoscopy, about 6 months after surgery. Sequenced input: ileal tissue. These receptors were obtained from an adult with Crohn's disease.

The V and J genes are TRBV25-1 and TRBJ2-7, with 8 nucleotides matching TRBD1. Trimming cost V 3 bases and J 4 bases; bases outside gene matches: 8. CDR1 MGHDK and CDR2 SYGVNS come from the germline V gene. This CDR3 is 15 amino acids long. CDR3 sequence: CASSDRQGTWYEQYF. As DNA, the CDR3 is TGTGCCAGCAGTGACCGACAGGGGACGTGGTACGAGCAGTACTTC.

The J gene is TRBJ1-2, the V gene TRBV19; 12 nucleotides line up with TRBD1. V dropped 6 bases and J dropped 8; count of bases not matched to a gene: 13. CDR3 length: 16 residues. The germline V gene encodes CDR1 LNHDA and CDR2 SQIVND (reference sequence). CDR3 amino acids: CASSRAGTGGQGGYTF. The CDR3 DNA reads as TGTGCCAGTAGCCGTGCCGGGACAGGGGGCCAGGGAGGCTACACCTTC.

The chain uses TRBV10-3 and TRBJ2-1, with TRBD2 matching over 10 bases. Trimming removed 8 bases from V and 0 bases from J; junction bases left unmatched: 10. CDR3 length: 17 residues. The germline V gene has CDR1 ENHRY and CDR2 SYGVKD. For the CDR3, the DNA is TGTGCCATCGCCCGTTCTAGCGGGAGTAGCTCCTACAATGAGCAGTTCTTC. Translating gives CAIARSSGSSSYNEQFF.

V is TRBV10-2 and J is TRBJ2-1, with D hard to call. The CDR3 spans 13 residues. The germline gives CDR1 WSHSY, CDR2 SAAADI. V shed 6 bases and J shed 4 bases, with 10 bases lying between them. This CDR3 reads CASRTNTYNEQFF. The CDR3 bases are TGCGCCAGCAGGACAAATACTTACAATGAGCAGTTCTTC.

This clone was seen a few times. The chain carries TRBV2 and TRBJ2-1, with 12 nucleotides matching TRBD1. CDR3 length: 13 amino acids. V trimming: 11 bases; J trimming: 8 bases; junction bases outside the gene matches: 7. CDR1 and CDR2 (germline): SNHLY, FYNNEI. CDR3 sequence: CAGGTGGLHEQFF. The CDR3 DNA reads as TGTGCCGGTGGGACAGGGGGCTTGCATGAGCAGTTCTTC.

This sequence joins TRBV4-1 and TRBJ2-7; 7 bases map to TRBD2. This CDR3 contains 19 residues. Germline V gene sequence: CDR1 MGHRA, CDR2 YSYEKL. V dropped 4 bases and J dropped 0; count of bases not matched to a gene: 18. DNA for the CDR3: TGCGCCAGCAGCCGAACTTCTTCGGGGGGATCCTCGAGCTCCTACGAGCAGTACTTC. Amino acids: CASSRTSSGGSSSSYEQYF.

The chain is built from TRBV19 and TRBJ1-5, with 9 nucleotides matching TRBD1. Germline V gene sequence: CDR1 LNHDA, CDR2 SQIVND (reference sequence). The CDR3 spans 16 residues. Trimming took 5 bases from V and 2 from J; bases not matched to a gene: 7. DNA of the CDR3: TGTGCCAGTAGTTTAAACAGGGGGCCGGGCAATCAGCCCCAGCATTTT. The encoded protein is CASSLNRGPGNQPQHF. Filled out from reference TRBV19 and TRBJ1-5, the complete variable domain reads DGGITQSPKYLFRKEGQNVTLSCEQNLNHDAMYWYRQDPGQGLRLIYYSQIVNDFQKGDIAEGYSVSREKKESFPLTVTSAQKNPTAFYLCASSLNRGPGNQPQHFGDGTRLSIL.

The chain couples TRBV7-3 to TRBJ2-5, with a weak D call TRBD1 (7 bases). Germline V lookup: CDR1 SGHTA, CDR2 FQGTGA. The V end was cut by 5 bases, the J end by 2 bases, with 12 bases between. The CDR3 extends over 14 amino acids. The CDR3 nucleotides are TGTGCCAGCAGCCTAGCAGGGGGGCAAGAGACCCAGTACTTC. This sequence encodes CASSLAGGQETQYF.

This clone was seen a single time. This chain connects TRBV7-2 to TRBJ1-1, with D tentatively TRBD1 (6 bases). The V and J ends lost 5 bases and 4 bases respectively, with 14 bases between them. Germline lookup yields CDR1 SGHTA and CDR2 FQGNSA. This CDR3 spans 14 amino acids. The CDR3 DNA reads TGTGCCAGCAGCCCAGGGGTGGTGGTCACTGAAGCTTTCTTT. It codes for CASSPGVVVTEAFF.

V gene TRBV7-2 combines with J gene TRBJ1-2; 10 positions agree with TRBD1. The germline gives CDR1 SGHTA, CDR2 FQGNSA. The CDR3 consists of 16 residues. The V segment lost 4 bases and the J segment 8 bases; nucleotides outside the gene matches: 13. CDR3 sequence reads: CASSWGTGVATRGYTF. The CDR3 region has the DNA TGTGCCAGCAGCTGGGGGACAGGGGTCGCAACTAGGGGCTACACCTTC.

V is TRBV25-1 and J is TRBJ2-5; 7 bases are a match to TRBD2. In germline, CDR1 is MGHDK, CDR2 SYGVNS. Trimming took 1 base from V and 5 from J; bases not matched to a gene: 10. The CDR3 sequence is 16 residues long. CDR3 coding DNA: TGTGCCAGCAGTGAATCTGCGCGGGGGTCTTGGGAGACCCAGTACTTC. This sequence encodes CASSESARGSWETQYF.

The chain carries TRBV12-2 and TRBJ2-7; TRBD2, the table's D call, lacks a check against the DNA. TRBV12-2 is deemed a pseudogene. This CDR3 is 14 amino acids long. The CDR3 bases are TGTGCAAGTCGCTTTTCGGGACTAGCAACCGAGCAGTACTTC. It is translated as CASRFSGLATEQYF.

This clone was seen a handful of times. The rearrangement links TRBV27 to TRBJ1-5; D remains ambiguous. V was trimmed by 9 bases and J by 5 bases, leaving 14 bases between them. The V gene's germline CDR1 is MNHEY and CDR2 SMNVEV (reference sequence). The length of the CDR3 is 13 residues. CDR3 loop: CASRRGVHQPQHF. The CDR3 nucleotides read TGTGCCAGTCGGCGGGGAGTCCATCAGCCCCAGCATTTT.

The gene calls are TRBV11-2 and TRBJ2-7, with D perhaps TRBD1 (7 bases). This CDR3 spans 14 amino acids. Germline V gives CDR1 SGHAT, CDR2 FQNNGV. With 2 bases removed from V and 2 bases from J, the gap between germline ends came to 10 bases. CDR3 nucleotide sequence: TGTGCCAGCAGCTTACCAGGGGGGACCTACGAGCAGTACTTC. It specifies CASSLPGGTYEQYF. Variable domain in full (rest from reference TRBV11-2 and TRBJ2-7): EAGVAQSPRYKIIEKRQSVAFWCNPISGHATLYWYQQILGQGPKLLIQFQNNGVVDDSQLPKDRFSAERLKGVDSTLKIQPAKLEDSAVYLCASSLPGGTYEQYFGPGTRLTVT.

This chain uses TRBV7-9 with TRBJ1-2, with a tentative D call TRBD1 (5 bases). Germline-derived CDR1 and CDR2 are SEHNR and FQNEAQ (reference sequence). Between the trimmed V and J ends, which lost 10 bases and 6 bases, there was a span of 12 bases. This CDR3 comprises 11 residues. CDR3 residues: CATPQGHGYTF. DNA of the CDR3: TGTGCCACCCCTCAGGGTCATGGCTACACCTTC.

The chain recombines TRBV5-8 with TRBJ1-1; maybe TRBD1 (6 bases). Germline values: CDR1 SGHTS, CDR2 YDEGEE. The V and J ends lost 4 bases and 1 base respectively, with 11 bases between them. The CDR3 has 14 residues. CDR3 nucleotides: TGTGCCAGCAGCATCGGGACAAGGAACACTGAAGCTTTCTTT. Translation: CASSIGTRNTEAFF.

This clone has a handful of counts. V and J are TRBV2 and TRBJ1-1, with a tentative D call TRBD1 (6 bases). Trimming took 5 bases from V and 5 from J, leaving 12 bases between them. Germline CDR1 SNHLY, CDR2 FYNNEI. The CDR3 is 13 residues long. Here the CDR3 reads CASSIGQRTEAFF. Written as DNA, the CDR3 is TGTGCCAGCAGTATTGGACAGCGAACTGAAGCTTTCTTT.

J is TRBJ1-2 and V is TRBV30, with D possibly TRBD1 on 5 matching bases. Germline V gene sequence: CDR1 GTSNPN, CDR2 SVGIG (reference sequence). This CDR3 region has 19 residues. The V gene lost 3 bases and the J gene lost 5 bases, with 31 bases spanning the gap. The CDR3 nucleotides read TGTGCCTGGAGAGACCCCGGGACTTCCCTATCTCCCTCGTGGTATGGCTACACCTTC. This encodes CAWRDPGTSLSPSWYGYTF.

The V gene is TRBV6-5, the J gene TRBJ2-1, with TRBD1 matching 7 bases. Losses at the gene ends were 2 bases for V and 2 bases for J; bases not matched to a gene: 6. Germline values: CDR1 MNHEY, CDR2 SVGAGI. The CDR3 loop spans 16 amino acids. The CDR3 protein is CASSYRRQGTYNEQFF. The CDR3 bases are TGTGCCAGCAGTTACAGGAGACAGGGTACCTACAATGAGCAGTTCTTC.

The rearrangement uses TRBV4-2 and TRBJ2-7; the D is unclear. The V gene lost 0 bases and the J gene lost 7 bases, with 7 bases spanning the gap. The CDR3 has 12 residues. Germline-derived CDR1 and CDR2 are LGHNA and YNFKEQ. As DNA, the CDR3 is TGTGCCAGCAGCCAAGAAATCGGGGAGCAGTACTTC. Translation gives CASSQEIGEQYF.

The rearrangement joins TRBV6-1 to TRBJ1-1, with D possibly matching TRBD1 (5 bases). Trimming removed 2 bases from V and 4 bases from J, with 11 bases in between. CDR3 length equals 14 residues. Germline assignment: CDR1 MNHNS and CDR2 SASEGT. CDR3 region: CASSERVGGTEAFF. The CDR3 DNA follows: TGTGCCAGCAGTGAAAGGGTGGGGGGCACTGAAGCTTTCTTT.

V and J are TRBV2 and TRBJ2-7, with a tentative D call TRBD1 (5 bases). Germline lookup yields CDR1 SNHLY and CDR2 FYNNEI. The CDR3 spans 12 residues. The V and J ends lost 6 bases and 3 bases respectively, with 9 bases between them. CDR3: CASSQTVYEQYF. CDR3 bases: TGTGCCAGCAGCCAGACAGTCTACGAGCAGTACTTC.

The genes are TRBV5-4 and TRBJ2-7, with D possibly TRBD2 on 6 matching bases. With 0 bases removed from V and 0 bases from J, the gap between germline ends came to 16 bases. CDR3 length: 17 residues. Germline V gene data show CDR1 as SGHNT and CDR2 as YYREEE (reference sequence). The chain's CDR3 is CASSLDPAGLSSYEQYF. CDR3 bases: TGTGCCAGCAGCTTGGATCCGGCGGGACTGAGCTCCTACGAGCAGTACTTC.

The V gene is TRBV19, the J gene TRBJ2-7; D possibly corresponds to TRBD2 (5 bases). This CDR3 has 14 amino acids. With 6 bases removed from V and 3 bases from J, the gap between germline ends came to 15 bases. Looked up from germline, CDR1 is LNHDA and CDR2 is SQIVND (reference sequence). The CDR3 protein is CASSPRGLHYEQYF. DNA of the CDR3: TGTGCCAGTAGCCCCCGAGGGCTTCACTACGAGCAGTACTTC.

The J gene is TRBJ1-5, the V gene TRBV15; tentative D call: TRBD1 (5 bases). Germline CDR1 and CDR2: LNHNV and YYDKDF (reference sequence). CDR3 size: 13 residues. The V and J ends lost 3 bases and 11 bases respectively, with 14 bases between them. CDR3: CATSRGGGMTQHF. CDR3 DNA sequence: TGTGCCACCAGCAGGGGGGGAGGCATGACCCAGCATTTT.

The chain links TRBV4-1 to TRBJ2-3; 8 nucleotides line up with TRBD2. The CDR3 sequence is 17 residues long. Germline V lookup: CDR1 MGHRA, CDR2 YSYEKL. Trimming cost V 1 base and J 0 bases; bases outside gene matches: 6. CDR3 bases: TGCGCCAGCAGCCAAGGGGTAGCGGGGACTAGCACAGATACGCAGTATTTT. Its translation is CASSQGVAGTSTDTQYF.

The chain is built from TRBV15 and TRBJ2-1; 9 bases line up with TRBD2. V lost 6 bases, J lost 1 base, and 7 bases stayed unmatched. There are 16 residues in the CDR3. Germline CDR1 is LNHNV and CDR2 is YYDKDF (reference sequence). CDR3 sequence reads: CATRGTSGSSYNEQFF. CDR3 sequence (DNA): TGTGCCACCAGAGGAACTAGCGGGTCTTCCTACAATGAGCAGTTCTTC.

In its sample, this clone was seen a few times. The V call is TRBV27, the J call TRBJ1-1; D is uncertain. The V end was cut by 5 bases, the J end by 0 bases, with 13 bases between. The CDR3 contains 15 residues. Germline V gene lookup returns CDR1 MNHEY and CDR2 SMNVEV (reference sequence). The CDR3 protein is CASSVRWGVNTEAFF. The CDR3, as DNA: TGTGCCAGCAGTGTCAGATGGGGAGTGAACACTGAAGCTTTCTTT.